This is a list of T cell receptor beta chains from one sample in a study of cytomegalovirus exposure and HLA in healthy donors. Sequenced by immunoSEQ multiplex PCR; TCRdb stores in-frame clones only, minus some. The sample has around 210,000 clones, and its top ten clones hold 1.1%. The sequencing sample was made of PBMCs. The receptor source for this set is a girl between 2 and 10 years old in good health and CMV-seropositive. Each CDR3 is given with its conserved first and last residue. The D gene is left open where the match is weak.

j_gene: TRBJ1-1; v_gene: TRBV7-3; d_gene: NA; CDR3nt: TGTGCCAGCAGCCTACAGGAGGGCGGCACTGAAGCTTTCTTT; CDR3aa: CASSLQEGGTEAFF
j_gene: TRBJ2-3; v_gene: TRBV5-1; d_gene: NA; CDR3nt: TGCGCCAGCAGCTTGGTTACGGGGGACCCCACAGATACGCAGTATTTT; CDR3aa: CASSLVTGDPTDTQYF
j_gene: TRBJ1-4; v_gene: TRBV5-1; d_gene: NA; CDR3nt: TGCGCCAGCAGCTTCCAGGGGAGCGGGGGTGAAAAACTGTTTTTT; CDR3aa: CASSFQGSGGEKLFF
j_gene: TRBJ2-1; v_gene: TRBV11-3; d_gene: NA; CDR3nt: TGTGCCAGCAGCTTGGAGGGTGAGCAGTTCTTC; CDR3aa: CASSLEGEQFF
j_gene: TRBJ2-2; v_gene: TRBV5-1; d_gene: TRBD1; CDR3nt: TGCGCCAGCAGCCAAGGGGGGACAGGGCCCGGGGAGCTGTTTTTT; CDR3aa: CASSQGGTGPGELFF
j_gene: TRBJ2-7; v_gene: TRBV4-1; d_gene: NA; CDR3nt: TGCGCCAGCAGCCAAGACGATCGGTCGGACGAGCAGTACTTC; CDR3aa: CASSQDDRSDEQYF
j_gene: TRBJ2-1; v_gene: TRBV5-1; d_gene: NA; CDR3nt: TGCGCCGGCACTCGGGGGTCCTACAATGAGCAGTTCTTC; CDR3aa: CAGTRGSYNEQFF
j_gene: TRBJ1-2; v_gene: TRBV19; d_gene: NA; CDR3nt: TGTGCCAGTAGTTATCAGTTCAGTGGCTACACCTTC; CDR3aa: CASSYQFSGYTF
j_gene: TRBJ2-2; v_gene: TRBV7-8; d_gene: TRBD1; CDR3nt: TGTGCCAGCAGCTTTTTGGACAGGGCGGTCACCGGGGAGCTGTTTTTT; CDR3aa: CASSFLDRAVTGELFF
j_gene: TRBJ2-2; v_gene: TRBV5-1; d_gene: NA; CDR3nt: TGCGCCAGCAGCTTGGATGCAGGGATGACCGGGGAGCTGTTTTTT; CDR3aa: CASSLDAGMTGELFF
j_gene: TRBJ2-7; v_gene: TRBV28; d_gene: NA; CDR3nt: TGTGCCAGCACACAGGGATCCTACGAGCAGTACTTC; CDR3aa: CASTQGSYEQYF
j_gene: TRBJ2-7; v_gene: TRBV6-5; d_gene: TRBD1; CDR3nt: TGTGCCAGCAGTACCCGGGACAGGGGTAACGAGCAGTACTTC; CDR3aa: CASSTRDRGNEQYF
j_gene: TRBJ2-3; v_gene: TRBV4-1; d_gene: NA; CDR3nt: TGCGCCAGCAGTCTTAGCCTTTCATCTACAGGGCTGCTCACAGATACGCAGTATTTT; CDR3aa: CASSLSLSSTGLLTDTQYF
j_gene: TRBJ2-5; v_gene: TRBV27; d_gene: NA; CDR3nt: TGTGCCAGCAGGCGCCGGGGAGTACGGCAAGAGACCCAGTACTTC; CDR3aa: CASRRRGVRQETQYF